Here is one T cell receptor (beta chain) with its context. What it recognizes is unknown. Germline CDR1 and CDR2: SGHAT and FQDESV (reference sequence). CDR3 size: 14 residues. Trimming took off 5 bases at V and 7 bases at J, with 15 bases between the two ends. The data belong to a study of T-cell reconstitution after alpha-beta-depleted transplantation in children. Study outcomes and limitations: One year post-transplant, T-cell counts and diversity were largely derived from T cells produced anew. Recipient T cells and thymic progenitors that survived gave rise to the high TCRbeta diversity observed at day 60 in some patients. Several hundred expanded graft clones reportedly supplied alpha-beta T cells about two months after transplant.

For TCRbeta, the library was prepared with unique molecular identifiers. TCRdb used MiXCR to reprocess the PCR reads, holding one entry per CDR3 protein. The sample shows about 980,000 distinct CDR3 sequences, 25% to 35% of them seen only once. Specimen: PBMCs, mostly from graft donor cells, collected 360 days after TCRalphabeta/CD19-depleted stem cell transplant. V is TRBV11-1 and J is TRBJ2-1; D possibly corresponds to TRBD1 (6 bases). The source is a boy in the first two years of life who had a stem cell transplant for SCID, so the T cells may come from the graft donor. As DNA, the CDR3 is TGTGCCAGCAGCCCCGGACAGCATCAAAATGAGCAGTTCTTC. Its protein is CASSPGQHQNEQFF.